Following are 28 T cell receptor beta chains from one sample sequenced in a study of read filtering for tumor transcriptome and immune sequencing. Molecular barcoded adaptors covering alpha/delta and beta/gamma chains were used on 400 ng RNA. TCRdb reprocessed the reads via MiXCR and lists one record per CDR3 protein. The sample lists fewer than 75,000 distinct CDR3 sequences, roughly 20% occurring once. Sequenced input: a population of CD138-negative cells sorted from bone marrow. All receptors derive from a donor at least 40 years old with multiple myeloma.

CDR3 in amino acids: CASSARGRGSTGELFF. The CDR3 DNA follows: TGTGCCAGCAGTGCACGCGGGAGAGGGTCCACCGGGGAGCTGTTTTTT. The rearrangement joins TRBV2 to TRBJ2-2; the match to TRBD2 covers 7 bases. CDR1 and CDR2 from the germline V gene are SNHLY and FYNNEI. The CDR3 is made up of 16 amino acids. V shed 4 bases, J shed 4 bases, and the junction held 9 bases outside the gene matches.

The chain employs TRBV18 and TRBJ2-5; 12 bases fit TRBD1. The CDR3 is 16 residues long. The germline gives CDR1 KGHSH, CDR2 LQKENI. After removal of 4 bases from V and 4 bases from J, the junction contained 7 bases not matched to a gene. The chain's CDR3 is CASSQSGTGGPETQYF. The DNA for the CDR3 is TGTGCCAGCTCACAGTCCGGGACAGGGGGCCCAGAGACCCAGTACTTC.

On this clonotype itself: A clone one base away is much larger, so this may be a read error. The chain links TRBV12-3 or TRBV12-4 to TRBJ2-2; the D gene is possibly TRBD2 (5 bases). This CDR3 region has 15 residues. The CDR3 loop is CTSRLTIGDTGELFF. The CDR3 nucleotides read TGTACCAGCAGATTGACTATAGGAGACACCGGGGAGCTGTTTTTT.

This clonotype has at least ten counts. The CDR3 sequence is CASSVTGSSYNEQFF. The DNA of the CDR3 is TGTGCCAGCAGCGTGACAGGGAGCTCCTACAATGAGCAGTTCTTC. V usage is TRBV25-1 and J usage is TRBJ2-1; 7 bases align to TRBD1. V lost 6 bases to trimming and J lost 0 bases; unmatched junction nucleotides: 5. Per germline, CDR1 MGHDK and CDR2 SYGVNS. CDR3 size: 15 residues.

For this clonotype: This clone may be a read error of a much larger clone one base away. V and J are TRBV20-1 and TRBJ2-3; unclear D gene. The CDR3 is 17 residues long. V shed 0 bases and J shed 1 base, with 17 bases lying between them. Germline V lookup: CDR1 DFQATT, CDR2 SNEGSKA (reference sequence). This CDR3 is CSARDRSAEVGTDTQYF. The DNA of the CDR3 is TGCAGTGCTAGAGATCGATCGGCGGAAGTCGGCACAGATACGCAGTATTTT.

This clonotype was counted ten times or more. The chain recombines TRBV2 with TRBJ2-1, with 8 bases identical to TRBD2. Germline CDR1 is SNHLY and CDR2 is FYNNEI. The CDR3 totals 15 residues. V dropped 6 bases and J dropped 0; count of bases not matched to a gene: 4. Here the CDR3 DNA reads TGTGCCAGCAGGACTGGACTAGCCTCCTACAATGAGCAGTTCTTC. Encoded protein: CASRTGLASYNEQFF. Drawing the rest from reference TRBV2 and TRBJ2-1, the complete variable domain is EPEVTQTPSHQVTQMGQEVILRCVPISNHLYFYWYRQILGQKVEFLVSFYNNEISEKSEIFDDQFSVERPDGSNFTLKIRSTKLEDSAMYFCASRTGLASYNEQFFGPGTRLTVL.

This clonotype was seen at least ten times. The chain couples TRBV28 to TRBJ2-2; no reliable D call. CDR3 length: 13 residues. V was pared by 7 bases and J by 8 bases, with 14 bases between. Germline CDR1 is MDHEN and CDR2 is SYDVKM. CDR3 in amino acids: CASTRNSPGELFF. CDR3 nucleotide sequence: TGTGCCAGCACTAGGAACTCACCGGGGGAGCTGTTTTTT.

Here the CDR3 reads CSVVLALADTQYF. The CDR3 bases are TGCAGCGTAGTTCTGGCCCTGGCCGATACGCAGTATTTT. The chain links TRBV29-1 to TRBJ2-3; no clear D gene. Trimming removed 6 bases from V and 6 bases from J, with 16 bases in between. Germline lookup yields CDR1 SQVTM and CDR2 ANQGSEA. The CDR3 has 13 amino acids.

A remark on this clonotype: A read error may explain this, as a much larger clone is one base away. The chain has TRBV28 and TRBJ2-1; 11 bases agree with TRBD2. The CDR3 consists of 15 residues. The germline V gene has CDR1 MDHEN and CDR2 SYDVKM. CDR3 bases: TGTGCCAGCTACTTAGCGGGAGGGTCCTACAATGAGCAGTCCTTC. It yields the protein CASYLAGGSYNEQSF. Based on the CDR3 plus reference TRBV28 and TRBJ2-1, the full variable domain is DVKVTQSSRYLVKRTGEKVFLECVQDMDHENMFWYRQDPGLGLRLIYFSYDVKMKEKGDIPEGYSVSREKKERFSLILESASTNQTSMYLCASYLAGGSYNEQSFGPGTRLTVL.

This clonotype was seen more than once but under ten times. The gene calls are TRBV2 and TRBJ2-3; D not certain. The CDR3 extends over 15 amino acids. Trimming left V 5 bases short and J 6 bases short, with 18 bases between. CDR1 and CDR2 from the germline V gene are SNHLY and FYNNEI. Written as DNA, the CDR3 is TGTGCCAGCAGTAACCCCCCCCAAGGCCTCGATACGCAGTATTTT. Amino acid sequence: CASSNPPQGLDTQYF.

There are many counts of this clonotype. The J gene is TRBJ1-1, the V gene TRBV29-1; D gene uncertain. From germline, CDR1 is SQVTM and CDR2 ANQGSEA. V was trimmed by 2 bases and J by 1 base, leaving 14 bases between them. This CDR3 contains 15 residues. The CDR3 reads CSVEQRPSTNTEAFF. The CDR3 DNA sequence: TGCAGCGTTGAACAGCGACCAAGCACGAACACTGAAGCTTTCTTT. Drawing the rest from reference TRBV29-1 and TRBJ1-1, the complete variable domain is SAVISQKPSRDICQRGTSLTIQCQVDSQVTMMFWYRQQPGQSLTLIATANQGSEATYESGFVIDKFPISRPNLTFSTLTVSNMSPEDSSIYLCSVEQRPSTNTEAFFGQGTRLTVV.

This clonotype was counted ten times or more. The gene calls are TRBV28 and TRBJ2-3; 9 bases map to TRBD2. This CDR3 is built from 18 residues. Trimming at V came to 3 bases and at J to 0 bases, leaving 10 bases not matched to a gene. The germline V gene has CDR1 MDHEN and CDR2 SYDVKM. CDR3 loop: CASSLGLAGTLSTDTQYF. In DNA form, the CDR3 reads TGTGCCAGCAGTTTGGGGCTAGCGGGAACCCTAAGCACAGATACGCAGTATTTT.

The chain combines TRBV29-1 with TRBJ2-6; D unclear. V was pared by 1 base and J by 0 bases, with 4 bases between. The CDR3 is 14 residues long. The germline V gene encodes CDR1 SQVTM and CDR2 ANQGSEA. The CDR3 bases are TGCAGCGTTGAAGCAGGCTCTGGGGCCAACGTCCTGACTTTC. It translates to CSVEAGSGANVLTF.

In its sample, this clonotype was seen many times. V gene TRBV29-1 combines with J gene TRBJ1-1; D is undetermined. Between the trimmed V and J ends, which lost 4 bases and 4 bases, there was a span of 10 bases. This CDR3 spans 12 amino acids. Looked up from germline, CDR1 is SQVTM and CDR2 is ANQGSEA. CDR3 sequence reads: CSVVKTFTEAFF. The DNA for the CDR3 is TGCAGCGTTGTTAAAACGTTCACTGAAGCTTTCTTT.

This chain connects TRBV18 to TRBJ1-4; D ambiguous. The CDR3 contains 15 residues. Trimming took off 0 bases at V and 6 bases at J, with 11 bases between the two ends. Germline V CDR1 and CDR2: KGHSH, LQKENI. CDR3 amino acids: CASSPPAPRYEKLFF. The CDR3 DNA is TGTGCCAGCTCACCACCGGCCCCGCGGTATGAAAAACTGTTTTTT.

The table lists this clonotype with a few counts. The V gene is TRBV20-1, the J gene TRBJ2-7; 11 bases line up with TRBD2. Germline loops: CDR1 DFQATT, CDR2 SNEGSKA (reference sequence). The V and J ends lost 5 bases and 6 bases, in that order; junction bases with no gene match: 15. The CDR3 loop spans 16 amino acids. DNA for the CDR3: TGCAGTGCTTATGAGACTAGCGGGAAGACGGGTTTCGAGCAGTACTTC. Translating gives CSAYETSGKTGFEQYF.

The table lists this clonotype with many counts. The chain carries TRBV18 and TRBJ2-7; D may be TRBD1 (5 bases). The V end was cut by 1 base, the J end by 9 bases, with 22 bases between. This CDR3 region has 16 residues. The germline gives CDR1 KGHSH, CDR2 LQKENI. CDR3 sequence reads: CASSPRYGREGEGQYF. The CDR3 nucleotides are TGTGCCAGCTCACCACGGTACGGCCGTGAAGGGGAAGGGCAGTACTTC.

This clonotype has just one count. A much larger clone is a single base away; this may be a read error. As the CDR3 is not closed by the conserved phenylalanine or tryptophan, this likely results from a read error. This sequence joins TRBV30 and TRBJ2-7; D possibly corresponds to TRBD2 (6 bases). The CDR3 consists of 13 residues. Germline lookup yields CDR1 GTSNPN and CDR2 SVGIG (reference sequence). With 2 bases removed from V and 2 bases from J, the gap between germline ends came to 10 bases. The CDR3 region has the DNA TGTGCCTGGAGTTTGGGGGGACCCTACGAGCAGTACCTC. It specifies CAWSLGGPYEQYL.

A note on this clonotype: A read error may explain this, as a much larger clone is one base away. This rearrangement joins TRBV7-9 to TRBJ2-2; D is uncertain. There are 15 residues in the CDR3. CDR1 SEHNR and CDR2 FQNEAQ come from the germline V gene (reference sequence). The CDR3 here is CACSSHTRNTGELFF. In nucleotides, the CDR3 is TGTGCCTGCAGCTCCCATACACGGAACACCGGGGAGCTGTTTTTT.

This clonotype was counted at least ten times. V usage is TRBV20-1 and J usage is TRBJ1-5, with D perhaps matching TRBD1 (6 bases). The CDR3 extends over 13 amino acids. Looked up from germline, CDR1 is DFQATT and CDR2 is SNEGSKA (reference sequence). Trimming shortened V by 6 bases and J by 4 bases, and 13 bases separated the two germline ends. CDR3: CSAAWGRNQPQHF. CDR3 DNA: TGCAGTGCCGCGTGGGGGCGAAATCAGCCCCAGCATTTT.

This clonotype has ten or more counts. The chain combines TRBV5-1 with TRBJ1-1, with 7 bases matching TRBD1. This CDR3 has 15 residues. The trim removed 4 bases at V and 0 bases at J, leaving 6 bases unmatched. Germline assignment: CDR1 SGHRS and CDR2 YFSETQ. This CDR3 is CASSTGQIMNTEAFF. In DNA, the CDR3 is TGCGCCAGCAGCACGGGACAGATCATGAACACTGAAGCTTTCTTT.

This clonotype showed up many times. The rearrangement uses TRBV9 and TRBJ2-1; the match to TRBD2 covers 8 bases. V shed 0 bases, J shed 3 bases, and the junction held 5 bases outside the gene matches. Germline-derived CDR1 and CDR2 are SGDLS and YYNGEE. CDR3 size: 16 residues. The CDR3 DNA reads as TGTGCCAGCAGCGTAGAGGAGACTAGCGTCTACAATGAGCAGTTCTTC. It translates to CASSVEETSVYNEQFF. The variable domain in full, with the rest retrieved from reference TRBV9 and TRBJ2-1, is DSGVTQTPKHLITATGQRVTLRCSPRSGDLSVYWYQQSLDQGLQFLIQYYNGEERAKGNILERFSAQQFPDLHSELNLSSLELGDSALYFCASSVEETSVYNEQFFGPGTRLTVL.

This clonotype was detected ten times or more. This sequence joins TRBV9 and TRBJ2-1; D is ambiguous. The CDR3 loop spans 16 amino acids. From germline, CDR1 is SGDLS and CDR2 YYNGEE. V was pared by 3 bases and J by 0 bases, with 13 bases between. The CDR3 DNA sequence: TGTGCCAGCAGCGCCATGACCTGGAGCTCCTACAATGAGCAGTTCTTC. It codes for CASSAMTWSSYNEQFF.

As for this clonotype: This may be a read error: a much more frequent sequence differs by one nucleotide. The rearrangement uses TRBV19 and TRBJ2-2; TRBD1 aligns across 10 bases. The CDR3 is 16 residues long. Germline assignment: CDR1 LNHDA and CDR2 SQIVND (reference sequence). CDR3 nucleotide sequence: TGTGTCAGTAGCCGACCGGGACAGGGGAGTCCCGGGGAGCTGTTTTTT. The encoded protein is CVSSRPGQGSPGELFF.

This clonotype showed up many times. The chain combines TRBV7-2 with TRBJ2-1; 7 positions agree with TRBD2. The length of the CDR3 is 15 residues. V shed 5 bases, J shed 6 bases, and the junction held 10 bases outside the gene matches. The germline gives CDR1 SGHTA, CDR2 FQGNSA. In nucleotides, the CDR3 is TGTGCCAGCAGCCCGGGGCGACTAGCCTTCAATGAGCAGTTCTTC. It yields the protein CASSPGRLAFNEQFF.

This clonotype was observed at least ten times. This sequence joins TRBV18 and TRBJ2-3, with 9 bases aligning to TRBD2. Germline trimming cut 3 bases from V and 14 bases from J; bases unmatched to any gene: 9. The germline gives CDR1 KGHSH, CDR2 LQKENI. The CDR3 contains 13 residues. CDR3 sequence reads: CASSPDAGGVRYF. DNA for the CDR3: TGTGCCAGCTCACCCGACGCGGGAGGGGTACGGTATTTT.

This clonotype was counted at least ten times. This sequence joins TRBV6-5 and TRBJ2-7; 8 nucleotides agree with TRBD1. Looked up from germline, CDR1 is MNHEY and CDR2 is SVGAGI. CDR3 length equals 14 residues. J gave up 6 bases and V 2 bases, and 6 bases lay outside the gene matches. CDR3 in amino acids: CASSYDRGHLEQYF. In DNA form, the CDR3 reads TGTGCCAGCAGTTACGACAGGGGACACCTCGAGCAGTACTTC.

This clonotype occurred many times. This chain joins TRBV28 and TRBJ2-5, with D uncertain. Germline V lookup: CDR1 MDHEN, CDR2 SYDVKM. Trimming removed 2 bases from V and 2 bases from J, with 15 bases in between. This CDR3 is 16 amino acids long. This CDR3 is CASSLEWDRIQETQYF. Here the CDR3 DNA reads TGTGCCAGCAGTTTAGAGTGGGATAGGATTCAAGAGACCCAGTACTTC.